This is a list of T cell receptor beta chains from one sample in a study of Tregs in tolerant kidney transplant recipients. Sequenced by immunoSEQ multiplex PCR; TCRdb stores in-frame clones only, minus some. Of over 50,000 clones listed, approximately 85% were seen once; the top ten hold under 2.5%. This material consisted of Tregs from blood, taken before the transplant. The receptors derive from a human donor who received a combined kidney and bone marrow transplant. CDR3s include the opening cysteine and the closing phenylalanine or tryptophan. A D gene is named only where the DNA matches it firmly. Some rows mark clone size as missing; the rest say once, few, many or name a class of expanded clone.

CDR3nt: TGTGCCAGCAGCTTATCCTGGCTAGCGGGAGGGCCCGGCACAGATACGCAGTATTTT
CDR3aa: CASSLSWLAGGPGTDTQYF
v_gene: TRBV7-9
abundance: once
d_gene: TRBD2
j_gene: TRBJ2-3

CDR3nt: TGTGCCAGCAGCCAGGGCGGGGATGGCTACACCTTC
CDR3aa: CASSQGGDGYTF
v_gene: TRBV5-6
abundance: .
d_gene: .
j_gene: TRBJ1-2

CDR3nt: TGCGCCAGCAGCCAGGATACCAAAAGCCATACGCAGTATTTT
CDR3aa: CASSQDTKSHTQYF
v_gene: TRBV10-1
abundance: medium-sized
d_gene: .
j_gene: TRBJ2-3

CDR3nt: TGTGCCAGCTCAGCGTCCCCATCTGGGGCCAACGTCCTGACTTTC
CDR3aa: CASSASPSGANVLTF
v_gene: TRBV18
abundance: few
d_gene: .
j_gene: TRBJ2-6

CDR3nt: TGTGCCAGTAGAGCTGACAGCATGAACACCGGGGAGCTGTTTTTT
CDR3aa: CASRADSMNTGELFF
v_gene: TRBV19
abundance: .
d_gene: .
j_gene: TRBJ2-2

CDR3nt: TGTGCCAGCTCATCCATGAAGGCCGGGGAGCTGTTTTTT
CDR3aa: CASSSMKAGELFF
v_gene: TRBV18
abundance: .
d_gene: .
j_gene: TRBJ2-2

CDR3nt: TGTGCCAGCAGCTTCGGACTAGCGGGGGGGCCTAGCTCCTACAATGAGCAGTTCTTC
CDR3aa: CASSFGLAGGPSSYNEQFF
v_gene: TRBV7-2
abundance: .
d_gene: TRBD2
j_gene: TRBJ2-1

CDR3nt: TGTGCCACCCGGCTAGCGGGAGGGACCGGGGAGCTGTTTTTT
CDR3aa: CATRLAGGTGELFF
v_gene: TRBV27
abundance: .
d_gene: TRBD2
j_gene: TRBJ2-2

CDR3nt: TGTGCCAGTATAGCTCCCTGGAATACTGAAGCTTTCTTT
CDR3aa: CASIAPWNTEAFF
v_gene: TRBV19
abundance: .
d_gene: .
j_gene: TRBJ1-1

CDR3nt: TGTGCCAGCAGCTGGGTGGGAAAGGACTGGCACTACAATGAGCAGTTCTTC
CDR3aa: CASSWVGKDWHYNEQFF
v_gene: TRBV5-8
abundance: .
d_gene: .
j_gene: TRBJ2-1

CDR3nt: TGTGCCAGTAGTTTAGCCAAGGGACAAGTCTATGGCTACACCTTC
CDR3aa: CASSLAKGQVYGYTF
v_gene: TRBV19
abundance: .
d_gene: .
j_gene: TRBJ1-2

CDR3nt: TGCGCCAGCAGCCAAGGGGGGGCCTATGGCTACACCTTC
CDR3aa: CASSQGGAYGYTF
v_gene: TRBV4-1
abundance: .
d_gene: .
j_gene: TRBJ1-2

CDR3nt: TGTGCCAGCAGCGGGGACACCCGGCAGCCCCAGCATTTT
CDR3aa: CASSGDTRQPQHF
v_gene: TRBV9
abundance: .
d_gene: .
j_gene: TRBJ1-5

CDR3nt: TGTGCCAGCGGGGGGGGAATAGGTCCCTACGAGCAGTACTTC
CDR3aa: CASGGGIGPYEQYF
v_gene: TRBV6-1
abundance: .
d_gene: TRBD2
j_gene: TRBJ2-7

CDR3nt: TGTGCCAGCTCAGCCACAGCAAACTATGGCTACACCTTC
CDR3aa: CASSATANYGYTF
v_gene: TRBV18
abundance: few
d_gene: .
j_gene: TRBJ1-2

CDR3nt: TGTGCCAGCAGCTTTGTCCCGGGACAGGGCGATTATGGGGCCAACGTCCTGACTTTC
CDR3aa: CASSFVPGQGDYGANVLTF
v_gene: TRBV28
abundance: .
d_gene: TRBD1
j_gene: TRBJ2-6

CDR3nt: TGTGCCAGCAGCCCACCCTCGTCACTAGCGGGTTGGCAAGAGACCCAGTACTTC
CDR3aa: CASSPPSSLAGWQETQYF
v_gene: TRBV11-2
abundance: .
d_gene: TRBD2
j_gene: TRBJ2-5

CDR3nt: TGTGCCAGCAGTCGACAGATGAACACCGGGGAGCTGTTTTTT
CDR3aa: CASSRQMNTGELFF
v_gene: TRBV2
abundance: .
d_gene: .
j_gene: TRBJ2-2

CDR3nt: TGTGCCAGCAGCCGTAGACAGGTAGAAGACGAGCAGTACTTC
CDR3aa: CASSRRQVEDEQYF
v_gene: TRBV7-8
abundance: .
d_gene: .
j_gene: TRBJ2-7

CDR3nt: TGCGCCAGCAGCCCTATCGTTCGGGGGTATGGCTACACCTTC
CDR3aa: CASSPIVRGYGYTF
v_gene: TRBV10-2
abundance: .
d_gene: .
j_gene: TRBJ1-2

CDR3nt: TGTGCCACCAGCAGAGATGGGGAGTCCACCGGGGAGCTGTTTTTT
CDR3aa: CATSRDGESTGELFF
v_gene: TRBV15
abundance: .
d_gene: .
j_gene: TRBJ2-2

CDR3nt: TGTGCCAGCAGCACCTGCTGGTACTTC
CDR3aa: CASSTCWYF
v_gene: TRBV27
abundance: .
d_gene: .
j_gene: TRBJ2-7

CDR3nt: TGTGCCAGCAGACGTCTGACAGGGAACACTGAAGCTTTCTTT
CDR3aa: CASRRLTGNTEAFF
v_gene: TRBV6-5
abundance: .
d_gene: .
j_gene: TRBJ1-1

CDR3nt: TGTGCCAGCAGTTCAGTAGGTTTGACTGGAGACAATCAGCCCCAGCATTTT
CDR3aa: CASSSVGLTGDNQPQHF
v_gene: TRBV28
abundance: once
d_gene: .
j_gene: TRBJ1-5

CDR3nt: TGCGCCAGCAGCAGACAGGGGGAAGTTTCACCCCTCCACTTT
CDR3aa: CASSRQGEVSPLHF
v_gene: TRBV10-2
abundance: .
d_gene: TRBD1
j_gene: TRBJ1-6

CDR3nt: TGTGCCTCACAGAAGGGGGGGCCCCAGCATTTT
CDR3aa: CASQKGGPQHF
v_gene: TRBV6-5
abundance: .
d_gene: .
j_gene: TRBJ1-5

CDR3nt: TGTGCCAGCAACCATCGTGACAGTCCGAACACTGAAGCTTTCTTT
CDR3aa: CASNHRDSPNTEAFF
v_gene: TRBV21-1
abundance: .
d_gene: .
j_gene: TRBJ1-1

CDR3nt: TGCGCCAGCAGTCAATGGGACAGCCCCTTC
CDR3aa: CASSQWDSPF
v_gene: TRBV23-1
abundance: .
d_gene: TRBD1
j_gene: TRBJ1-2

CDR3nt: TGTGCCAGCAGTCCCCCGTCCAGGGGGGACTTC
CDR3aa: CASSPPSRGDF
v_gene: TRBV27
abundance: .
d_gene: .
j_gene: TRBJ2-7

CDR3nt: TGTGCCACTTCTAGAAGGGAGACCCAGTACTTC
CDR3aa: CATSRRETQYF
v_gene: TRBV5-8
abundance: .
d_gene: .
j_gene: TRBJ2-5

CDR3nt: TGTGCCAGCAGCTCAGAAGGGGGTTGGGGGACCCAGTACTTC
CDR3aa: CASSSEGGWGTQYF
v_gene: TRBV7-2
abundance: .
d_gene: .
j_gene: TRBJ2-5

CDR3nt: TGTGCCAGCAGTCCGGGACTAGCATGGGAGCAGTTCTTC
CDR3aa: CASSPGLAWEQFF
v_gene: TRBV28
abundance: .
d_gene: TRBD2
j_gene: TRBJ2-1

CDR3nt: TGTGCCAGCCGACAGGGGTGGACCGGGGAGCTGTTTTTT
CDR3aa: CASRQGWTGELFF
v_gene: TRBV2
abundance: .
d_gene: TRBD1
j_gene: TRBJ2-2

CDR3nt: TGCGCCAGCAGTGCCCCGGGAGGGGGAAGTGGGAACACCATATATTTT
CDR3aa: CASSAPGGGSGNTIYF
v_gene: TRBV10-2
abundance: .
d_gene: .
j_gene: TRBJ1-3

CDR3nt: TGTGCCAGCAGCGACCCCGCTAGGGGCGAGCAGTTCTTC
CDR3aa: CASSDPARGEQFF
v_gene: TRBV5-4
abundance: .
d_gene: .
j_gene: TRBJ2-1

CDR3nt: TGTGCCAGTAGTATCACAGCCTATAGCAATCAGCCCCAGCATTTT
CDR3aa: CASSITAYSNQPQHF
v_gene: TRBV19
abundance: .
d_gene: .
j_gene: TRBJ1-5

CDR3nt: TGTGCCAGCCGATCGGACAGGGGCTATGGCTACACCTTC
CDR3aa: CASRSDRGYGYTF
v_gene: TRBV6-6
abundance: .
d_gene: TRBD1
j_gene: TRBJ1-2

CDR3nt: TGTGCCAGCTGGACTAGCGGGGGGCCCTCCTACGAGCAGTACTTC
CDR3aa: CASWTSGGPSYEQYF
v_gene: TRBV7-2
abundance: once
d_gene: TRBD2
j_gene: TRBJ2-7

CDR3nt: TGTGCCAGCAGCGTAGACCCCGCCCAACCTAGGAACGAGCAGTACTTC
CDR3aa: CASSVDPAQPRNEQYF
v_gene: TRBV9
abundance: .
d_gene: .
j_gene: TRBJ2-7

CDR3nt: TGTGCCAGCAGTACCGACAGAGGCTACACCTTC
CDR3aa: CASSTDRGYTF
v_gene: TRBV6-5
abundance: once
d_gene: .
j_gene: TRBJ1-2

CDR3nt: TGCGCCAGCAGTGACGCAGGGGCCGGAAAGGAGACCCAGTACTTC
CDR3aa: CASSDAGAGKETQYF
v_gene: TRBV10-1
abundance: .
d_gene: .
j_gene: TRBJ2-5

CDR3nt: TGTGCCAGCAGTTACGGGCCCAGGGGGCGAGGAGAAAAACTGTTTTTT
CDR3aa: CASSYGPRGRGEKLFF
v_gene: TRBV6-5
abundance: .
d_gene: TRBD1
j_gene: TRBJ1-4

CDR3nt: TGCGCCAGCAGCTTGGCCACTAGACAAGAGACCCAGTACTTC
CDR3aa: CASSLATRQETQYF
v_gene: TRBV5-1
abundance: .
d_gene: .
j_gene: TRBJ2-5

CDR3nt: TGTGCCAGCAGGTTAAAGGGGGCAACGTCTACCTACGAGCAGTACTTC
CDR3aa: CASRLKGATSTYEQYF
v_gene: TRBV7-2
abundance: once
d_gene: TRBD1
j_gene: TRBJ2-7

CDR3nt: TGTGCCAGCAGTTTACGGCAGGACACCTTCTACGAGCAGTACTTC
CDR3aa: CASSLRQDTFYEQYF
v_gene: TRBV27
abundance: .
d_gene: .
j_gene: TRBJ2-7

CDR3nt: TGTGCCAGCAGCTCGCGGAGCGGGAGCTACGAGCAGTACTTC
CDR3aa: CASSSRSGSYEQYF
v_gene: TRBV7-8
abundance: once
d_gene: TRBD2
j_gene: TRBJ2-7